This TCR beta chain was observed in a study of spatial heterogeneity in lung cancer. Study-level information: Tumor-region counts of TCR transcripts tracked strongly with a T cell module score from matched bulk RNA-seq. Study findings and constraints: Tumoral mutation counts were tracked by counts of expanded intratumoral alpha and beta TCRs.

This clonotype was detected a few times. What it binds is not known. Trimming removed 3 bases from V and 3 bases from J, with 19 bases in between. Germline V lookup: CDR1 MDHEN, CDR2 SYDVKM. This CDR3 is built from 17 residues. Time point noted: sample taken at primary tumor resection. Unsorted whole RNA of tumor, nontumor lung or frozen PBMC was sequenced. Every TCR cDNA molecule bore a unique molecular identifier. One entry per CDR3 protein, called by TCRdb with MiXCR from the 5' RACE reads. This table holds about 4,400 distinct CDR3 sequences, approximately 6.1% found once. Sequenced here: lung tumor tissue, sampled at surgery. The rearrangement joins TRBV28 to TRBJ2-3; D perhaps matches TRBD1 (6 bases). This receptor was identified in a male donor with early-stage non-small cell lung cancer. The CDR3 loop is CASSFTPGQKITDTQYF. Here the CDR3 DNA reads TGTGCCAGCAGTTTCACTCCGGGACAAAAGATTACAGATACGCAGTATTTT.